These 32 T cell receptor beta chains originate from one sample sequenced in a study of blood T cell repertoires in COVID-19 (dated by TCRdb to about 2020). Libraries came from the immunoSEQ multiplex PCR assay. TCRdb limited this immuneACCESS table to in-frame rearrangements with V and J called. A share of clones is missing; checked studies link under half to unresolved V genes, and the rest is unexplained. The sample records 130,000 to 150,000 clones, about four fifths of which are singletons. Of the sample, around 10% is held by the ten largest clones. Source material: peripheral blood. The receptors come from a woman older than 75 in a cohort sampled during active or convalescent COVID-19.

DNA for the CDR3: TGCGCCAGCAGCAAGGGGACAGGGGGATCAATTAGCAATCAGCCCCAGCATTTT. Its translation is CASSKGTGGSISNQPQHF. The genes are TRBV5-1 and TRBJ1-5; 11 bases map to TRBD1. The length of the CDR3 is 18 residues. The V and J ends lost 4 bases and 0 bases, in that order; junction bases with no gene match: 9. CDR1 and CDR2 from the germline V gene are SGHRS and YFSETQ.

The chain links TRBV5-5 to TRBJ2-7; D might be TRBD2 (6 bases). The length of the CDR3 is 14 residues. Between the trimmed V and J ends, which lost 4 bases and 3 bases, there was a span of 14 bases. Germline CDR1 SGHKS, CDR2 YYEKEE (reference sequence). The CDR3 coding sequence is TGTGCCAGCAGCGCCGGGACTCTTAACTACGAGCAGTACGTC. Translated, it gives CASSAGTLNYEQYV.

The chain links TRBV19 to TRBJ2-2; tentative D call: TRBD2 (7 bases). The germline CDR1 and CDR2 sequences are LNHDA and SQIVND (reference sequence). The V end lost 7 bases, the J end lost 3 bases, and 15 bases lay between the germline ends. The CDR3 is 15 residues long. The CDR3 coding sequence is TGTGCCAGTACCCCCGAGGGGGGGCACACCGGGGAGCTGTTTTTT. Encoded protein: CASTPEGGHTGELFF.

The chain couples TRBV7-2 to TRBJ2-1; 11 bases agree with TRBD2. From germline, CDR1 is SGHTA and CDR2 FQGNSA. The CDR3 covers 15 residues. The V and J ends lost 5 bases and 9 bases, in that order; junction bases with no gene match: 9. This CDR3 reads CASSTRSGGAIEQFF. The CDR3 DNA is TGTGCCAGCAGCACACGTAGCGGGGGGGCCATTGAGCAGTTCTTC.

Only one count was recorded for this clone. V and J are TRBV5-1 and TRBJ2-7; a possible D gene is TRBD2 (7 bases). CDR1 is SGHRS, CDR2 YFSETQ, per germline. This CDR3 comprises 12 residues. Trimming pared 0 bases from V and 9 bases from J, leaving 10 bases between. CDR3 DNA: TGCGCCAGCAGCTTGGCAGGGGAGGGGCAGTACTTC. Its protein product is CASSLAGEGQYF.

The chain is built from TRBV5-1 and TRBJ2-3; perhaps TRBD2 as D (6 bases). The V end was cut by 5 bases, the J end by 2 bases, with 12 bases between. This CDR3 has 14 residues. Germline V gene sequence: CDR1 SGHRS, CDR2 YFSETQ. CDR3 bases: TGCGCCAGCAGGAGGGAGGTTACCACAGATACGCAGTATTTT. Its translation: CASRREVTTDTQYF.

The CDR3 coding sequence is TGTGCCAGCAGTTACGGGGTCAGGGGCCCGGACGAGCAGTACGTC. As protein: CASSYGVRGPDEQYV. The rearrangement links TRBV6-2 or TRBV6-3 to TRBJ2-7; tentative D call: TRBD1 (6 bases). The CDR3 is 15 residues long. In germline, CDR1 is MNHEY, CDR2 SVGEGT. V shed 2 bases and J shed 5 bases, with 16 bases lying between them.

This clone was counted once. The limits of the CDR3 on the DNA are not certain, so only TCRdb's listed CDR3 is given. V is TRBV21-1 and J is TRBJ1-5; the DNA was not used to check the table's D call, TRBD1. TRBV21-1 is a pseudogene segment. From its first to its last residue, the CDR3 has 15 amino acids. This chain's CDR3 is CASSIWAIGNQPQHF.

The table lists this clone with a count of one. Here the CDR3 reads CASSFRPDRDNSNQPQHF. The CDR3 DNA sequence: TGTGCCAGCAGCTTTAGACCAGACAGGGATAATAGCAATCAGCCCCAGCATTTT. This rearrangement joins TRBV5-5 to TRBJ1-5; 7 bases match TRBD1. Germline V gives CDR1 SGHKS, CDR2 YYEKEE (reference sequence). The CDR3 runs 18 residues. V was pared by 2 bases and J by 0 bases, with 11 bases of the junction left unmatched.

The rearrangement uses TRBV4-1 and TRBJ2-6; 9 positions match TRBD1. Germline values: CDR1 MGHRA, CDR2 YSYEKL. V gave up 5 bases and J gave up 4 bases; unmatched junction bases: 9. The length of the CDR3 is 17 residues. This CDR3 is CASSKPGQGLGANVLTF. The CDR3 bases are TGCGCCAGCAGCAAGCCAGGACAGGGGTTGGGGGCCAACGTCCTGACTTTC.

The CDR3 DNA sequence: TGCGCCAGCAGCTTGGGGACTAACACTGAAGCTTTCTTT. It specifies CASSLGTNTEAFF. The chain couples TRBV5-1 to TRBJ1-1; D not resolved. Germline CDR1 reads SGHRS; CDR2 reads YFSETQ. The CDR3 length is 13 residues. Trimming took off 0 bases at V and 2 bases at J, with 5 bases between the two ends.

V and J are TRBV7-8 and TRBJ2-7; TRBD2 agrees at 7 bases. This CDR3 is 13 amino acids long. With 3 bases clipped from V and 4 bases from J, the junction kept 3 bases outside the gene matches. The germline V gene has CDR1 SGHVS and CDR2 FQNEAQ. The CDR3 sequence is CASSFPGGYEQYV. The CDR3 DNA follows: TGTGCCAGCAGCTTCCCCGGGGGGTACGAGCAGTACGTC.

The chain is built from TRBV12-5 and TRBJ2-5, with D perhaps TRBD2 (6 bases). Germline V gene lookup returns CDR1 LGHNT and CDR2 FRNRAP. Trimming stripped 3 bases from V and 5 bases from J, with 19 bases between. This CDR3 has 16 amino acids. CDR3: CASGLSFGGLGETQYF. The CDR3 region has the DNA TGTGCTAGTGGTTTATCTTTCGGGGGACTTGGGGAGACCCAGTACTTC. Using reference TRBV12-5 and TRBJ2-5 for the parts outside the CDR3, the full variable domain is DARVTQTPRHKVTEMGQEVTMRCQPILGHNTVFWYRQTMMQGLELLAYFRNRAPLDDSGMPKDRFSAEMPDATLATLKIQPSEPRDSAVYFCASGLSFGGLGETQYFGPGTRLLVL.

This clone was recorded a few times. CDR3 loop: CASSPEVAGGRFNEQFF. CDR3 in DNA: TGTGCCAGCAGCCCAGAGGTAGCGGGGGGGCGGTTCAATGAGCAGTTCTTC. V gene TRBV7-3 combines with J gene TRBJ2-1, with 11 bases that match TRBD2. CDR3 length: 17 residues. J was trimmed by 6 bases and V by 5 bases; bases with no gene match: 12. CDR1 is SGHTA, CDR2 FQGTGA, per germline.

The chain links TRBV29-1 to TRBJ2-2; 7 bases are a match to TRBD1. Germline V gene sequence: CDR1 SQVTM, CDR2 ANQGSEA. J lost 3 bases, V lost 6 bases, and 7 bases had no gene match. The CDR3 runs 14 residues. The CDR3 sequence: CSVSRGTYTGELFF. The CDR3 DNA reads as TGCAGCGTAAGCAGGGGGACCTACACCGGGGAGCTGTTTTTT.

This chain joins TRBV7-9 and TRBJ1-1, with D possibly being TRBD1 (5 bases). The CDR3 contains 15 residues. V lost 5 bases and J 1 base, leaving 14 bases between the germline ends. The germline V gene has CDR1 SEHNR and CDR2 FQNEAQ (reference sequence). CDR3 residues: CASSHFRDSNTEAFF. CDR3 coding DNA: TGTGCCAGCAGCCATTTTAGGGACTCGAACACTGAAGCTTTCTTT.

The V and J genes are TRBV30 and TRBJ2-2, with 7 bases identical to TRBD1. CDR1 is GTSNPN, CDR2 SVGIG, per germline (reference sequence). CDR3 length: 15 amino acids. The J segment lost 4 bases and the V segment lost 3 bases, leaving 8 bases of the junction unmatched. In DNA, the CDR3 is TGTGCCTGGAGGGGGCCGGGACAGATCACCGGGGAGCTGTTTTTT. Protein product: CAWRGPGQITGELFF.

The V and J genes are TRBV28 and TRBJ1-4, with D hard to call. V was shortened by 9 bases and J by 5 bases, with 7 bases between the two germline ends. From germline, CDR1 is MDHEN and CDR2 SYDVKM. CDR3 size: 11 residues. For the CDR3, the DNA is TGTGCCAGTGAGCTGAATGAAAAACTGTTTTTT. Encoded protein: CASELNEKLFF.

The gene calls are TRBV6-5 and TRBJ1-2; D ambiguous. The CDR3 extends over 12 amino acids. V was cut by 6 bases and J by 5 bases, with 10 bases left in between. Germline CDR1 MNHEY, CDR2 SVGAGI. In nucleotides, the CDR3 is TGTGCCAGCAGCCCGGGTGGGTATGGCTACACCTTC. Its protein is CASSPGGYGYTF.

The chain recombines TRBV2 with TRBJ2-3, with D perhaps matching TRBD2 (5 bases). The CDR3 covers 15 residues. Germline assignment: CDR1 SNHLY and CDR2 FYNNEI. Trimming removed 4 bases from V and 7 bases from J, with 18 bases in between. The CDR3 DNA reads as TGTGCCAGCAGTGTAGCTAGCCCGGGGTTCAATACGCAGTATTTT. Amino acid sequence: CASSVASPGFNTQYF.

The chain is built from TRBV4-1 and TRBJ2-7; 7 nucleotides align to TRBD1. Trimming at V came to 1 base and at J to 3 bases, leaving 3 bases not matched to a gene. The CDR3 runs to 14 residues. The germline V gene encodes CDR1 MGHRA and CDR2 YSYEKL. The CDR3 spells CASSQGPGGYEQYF. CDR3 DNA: TGCGCCAGCAGCCAAGGGCCAGGGGGCTACGAGCAGTACTTC.

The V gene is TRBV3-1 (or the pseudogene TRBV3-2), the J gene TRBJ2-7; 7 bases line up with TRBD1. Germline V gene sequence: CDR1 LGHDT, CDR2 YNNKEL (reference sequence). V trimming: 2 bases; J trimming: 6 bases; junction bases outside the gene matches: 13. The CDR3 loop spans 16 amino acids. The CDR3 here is CASSQPTTGHAGEQYF. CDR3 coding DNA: TGTGCCAGCAGCCAACCCACGACAGGGCACGCCGGCGAGCAGTACTTC.

CDR3 DNA: TGTGCCAGCAGCCCGGACAGTATGAACACTGAAGCTTTCTTT. As protein: CASSPDSMNTEAFF. This chain links TRBV5-5 with TRBJ1-1; weak D call: TRBD1 (6 bases). Germline CDR1 is SGHKS and CDR2 is YYEKEE (reference sequence). CDR3 length: 14 residues. Trimming left V 4 bases short and J 0 bases short, with 10 bases between.

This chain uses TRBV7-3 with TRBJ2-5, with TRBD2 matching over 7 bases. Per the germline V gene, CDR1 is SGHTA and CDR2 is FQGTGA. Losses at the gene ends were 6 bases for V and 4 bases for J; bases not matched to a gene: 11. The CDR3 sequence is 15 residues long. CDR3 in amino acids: CASSLMGGWSETQYF. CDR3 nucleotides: TGTGCCAGCAGTCTTATGGGGGGGTGGTCAGAGACCCAGTACTTC.

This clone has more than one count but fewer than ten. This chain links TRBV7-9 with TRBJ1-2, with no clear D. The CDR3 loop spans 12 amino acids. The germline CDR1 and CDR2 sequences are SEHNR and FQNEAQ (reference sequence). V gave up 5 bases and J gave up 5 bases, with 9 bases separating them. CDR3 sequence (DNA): TGTGCCAGCAGCGAGGTCGGGTATGGCTACACCTTC. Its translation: CASSEVGYGYTF. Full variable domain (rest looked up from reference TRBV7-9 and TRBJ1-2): DTGVSQNPRHKITKRGQNVTFRCDPISEHNRLYWYRQTLGQGPEFLTYFQNEAQLEKSRLLSDRFSAERPKGSFSTLEIQRTEQGDSAMYLCASSEVGYGYTFGSGTRLTVV.

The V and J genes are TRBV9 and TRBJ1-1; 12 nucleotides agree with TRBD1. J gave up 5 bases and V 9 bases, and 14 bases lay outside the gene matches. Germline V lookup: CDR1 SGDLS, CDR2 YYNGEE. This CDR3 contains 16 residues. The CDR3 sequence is CATATGDRGPGTEAFF. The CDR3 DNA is TGTGCCACCGCGACCGGGGACAGGGGGCCGGGGACTGAAGCTTTCTTT. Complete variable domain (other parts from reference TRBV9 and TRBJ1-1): DSGVTQTPKHLITATGQRVTLRCSPRSGDLSVYWYQQSLDQGLQFLIQYYNGEERAKGNILERFSAQQFPDLHSELNLSSLELGDSALYFCATATGDRGPGTEAFFGQGTRLTVV.

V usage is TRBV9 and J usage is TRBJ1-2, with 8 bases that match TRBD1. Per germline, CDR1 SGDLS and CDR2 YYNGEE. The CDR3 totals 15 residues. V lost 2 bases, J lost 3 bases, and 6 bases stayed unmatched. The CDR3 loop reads CASSVGQGEYYGYTF. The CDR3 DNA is TGTGCCAGCAGCGTCGGACAGGGAGAGTACTATGGCTACACCTTC.

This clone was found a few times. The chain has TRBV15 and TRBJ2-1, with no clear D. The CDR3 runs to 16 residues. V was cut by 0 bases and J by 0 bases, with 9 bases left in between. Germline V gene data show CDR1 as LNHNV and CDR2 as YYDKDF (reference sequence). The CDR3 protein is CATSRDLLSSYNEQFF. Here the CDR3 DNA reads TGTGCCACCAGCAGAGATTTACTCTCCTCCTACAATGAGCAGTTCTTC.

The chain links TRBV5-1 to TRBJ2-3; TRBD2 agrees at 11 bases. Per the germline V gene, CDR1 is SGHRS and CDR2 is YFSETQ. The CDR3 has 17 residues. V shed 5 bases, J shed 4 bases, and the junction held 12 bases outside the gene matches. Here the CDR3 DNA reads TGCGCCAGCAGTTCATCCCCTAGCGGGGGGTTGGCAGATACGCAGTATTTT. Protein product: CASSSSPSGGLADTQYF.

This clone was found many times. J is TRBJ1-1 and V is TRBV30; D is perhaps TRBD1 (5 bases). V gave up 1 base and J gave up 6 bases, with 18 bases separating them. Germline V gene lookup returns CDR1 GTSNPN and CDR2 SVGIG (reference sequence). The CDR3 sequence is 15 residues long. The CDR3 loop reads CAWSGAGNTAAEAFF. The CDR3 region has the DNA TGTGCCTGGAGTGGGGCAGGGAATACCGCCGCTGAAGCTTTCTTT.

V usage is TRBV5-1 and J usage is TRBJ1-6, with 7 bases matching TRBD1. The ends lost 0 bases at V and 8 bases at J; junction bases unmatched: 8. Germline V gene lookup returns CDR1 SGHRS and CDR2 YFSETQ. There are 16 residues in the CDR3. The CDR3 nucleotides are TGCGCCAGCAGCTTGGGTCTACAGGGGACGGATTCACCCCTCCACTTT. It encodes CASSLGLQGTDSPLHF. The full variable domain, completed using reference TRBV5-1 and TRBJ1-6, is KAGVTQTPRYLIKTRGQQVTLSCSPISGHRSVSWYQQTPGQGLQFLFEYFSETQRNKGNFPGRFSGRQFSNSRSEMNVSTLELGDSALYLCASSLGLQGTDSPLHFGNGTRLTVT.

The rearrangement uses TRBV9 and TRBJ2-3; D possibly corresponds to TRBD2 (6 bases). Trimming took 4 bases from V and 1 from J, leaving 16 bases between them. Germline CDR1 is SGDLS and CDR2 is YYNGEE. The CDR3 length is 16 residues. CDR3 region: CASSPRGASGTDTQYF. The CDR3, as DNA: TGTGCCAGCAGCCCCCGCGGGGCGAGCGGCACAGATACGCAGTATTTT.